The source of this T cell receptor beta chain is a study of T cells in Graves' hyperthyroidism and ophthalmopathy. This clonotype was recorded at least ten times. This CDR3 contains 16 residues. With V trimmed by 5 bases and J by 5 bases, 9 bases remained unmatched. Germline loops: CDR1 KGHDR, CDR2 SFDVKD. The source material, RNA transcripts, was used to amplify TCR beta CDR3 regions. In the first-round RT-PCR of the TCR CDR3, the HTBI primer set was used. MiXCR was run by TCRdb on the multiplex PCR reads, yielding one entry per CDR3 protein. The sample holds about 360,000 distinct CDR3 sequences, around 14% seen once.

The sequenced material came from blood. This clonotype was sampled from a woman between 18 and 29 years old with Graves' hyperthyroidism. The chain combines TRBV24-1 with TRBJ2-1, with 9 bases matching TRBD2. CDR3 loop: CATSVSSGRPNNEQFF. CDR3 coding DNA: TGTGCCACCAGTGTGAGCAGCGGGAGGCCCAACAATGAGCAGTTCTTC.